This entry lists 16 T cell receptor beta chains sequenced from one sample in a study of blood T cell repertoires in COVID-19. Profiled with immunoSEQ multiplex PCR; TCRdb holds only in-frame clones, not every one. This table holds about 140,000 clones, 75% to 85% found once. Specimen: peripheral blood. These receptors were collected from a man between 50 and 59 years old with acute or convalescent COVID-19.

The rearrangement links TRBV7-2 to TRBJ1-6; 8 positions agree with TRBD1. Germline values: CDR1 SGHTA, CDR2 FQGNSA. CDR3 length: 18 amino acids. The ends lost 3 bases at V and 9 bases at J; junction bases unmatched: 16. The CDR3 loop reads CASSFSYATGVVTSPLHF. The CDR3 coding sequence is TGTGCCAGCAGCTTCTCATACGCGACAGGGGTTGTAACTTCACCCCTCCACTTT.

This chain joins TRBV3-1 (or the pseudogene TRBV3-2) and TRBJ1-6; TRBD1 matches 9 bases. Germline loops: CDR1 LGHDT, CDR2 YNNKEL (reference sequence). The V segment lost 4 bases and the J segment 8 bases; nucleotides outside the gene matches: 12. The CDR3 sequence is 17 residues long. CDR3 protein: CASSPRGTGGAYSPLHF. As DNA, the CDR3 is TGTGCCAGCAGCCCCCGGGGTACAGGGGGCGCATATTCACCCCTCCACTTT.

This clone turned up a few times. This rearrangement joins TRBV13 to TRBJ1-1; the D is unclear. The germline V and J ends were trimmed by 3 bases and 3 bases, with 11 bases remaining between them. Germline V gene sequence: CDR1 PRHDT, CDR2 FYEKMQ (reference sequence). The CDR3 totals 14 residues. The CDR3 loop reads CASSLTREYTEAFF. CDR3 nucleotides: TGTGCCAGCAGCTTGACCCGGGAGTACACTGAAGCTTTCTTT. Full variable domain (outside the CDR3, taken from reference TRBV13 and TRBJ1-1): AAGVIQSPRHLIKEKRETATLKCYPIPRHDTVYWYQQGPGQDPQFLISFYEKMQSDKGSIPDRFSAQQFSDYHSELNMSSLELGDSALYFCASSLTREYTEAFFGQGTRLTVV.

The rearrangement uses TRBV15 and TRBJ1-4; D gene ambiguous. There are 16 residues in the CDR3. In germline, CDR1 is LNHNV, CDR2 YYDKDF (reference sequence). Trimming shortened V by 0 bases and J by 1 base, and 9 bases separated the two germline ends. The CDR3 DNA sequence: TGTGCCACCAGCAGAGATCTTGGCAGAACTAATGAAAAACTGTTTTTT. Translated: CATSRDLGRTNEKLFF.

The DNA for the CDR3 is TGTGCTAGTCGTAGGTGCAGGGACAGGAGGCCCGGGGAGCTGTTTTTT. Translating gives CASRRCRDRRPGELFF. J is TRBJ2-2 and V is TRBV7-7; 8 bases are a match to TRBD1. CDR3 size: 16 residues. Germline CDR1 SSHAT, CDR2 FNYEAQ (reference sequence).

This sequence joins TRBV15 and TRBJ2-7, with D unresolved. CDR1 and CDR2 (germline): LNHNV, YYDKDF (reference sequence). V was trimmed by 0 bases and J by 7 bases, leaving 13 bases between them. CDR3 size: 14 residues. The CDR3 loop is CATSRDPGTREQYF. The CDR3 DNA sequence: TGTGCCACCAGCAGAGACCCCGGCACGAGGGAGCAGTACTTC.

V is TRBV18 and J is TRBJ1-4; D is undetermined. The CDR3 runs to 13 residues. V gave up 3 bases and J gave up 2 bases, with 4 bases separating them. Germline CDR1 reads KGHSH; CDR2 reads LQKENI. DNA of the CDR3: TGTGCCAGCTCACCTCCGACTAATGAAAAACTGTTTTTT. Residues: CASSPPTNEKLFF.

The J gene is TRBJ1-5, the V gene TRBV9, with 7 bases fitting TRBD1. V was pared by 4 bases and J by 5 bases, with 6 bases of the junction left unmatched. CDR1 and CDR2 (germline): SGDLS, YYNGEE. CDR3 length: 14 residues. CDR3 nucleotide sequence: TGTGCCAGCAGCAAGACAGGGATCGATCAGCCCCAGCATTTT. Residues: CASSKTGIDQPQHF.

This clone was found once. V usage is TRBV11-3 and J usage is TRBJ2-7; 7 bases map to TRBD2. The CDR3 is 15 amino acids. Looked up from germline, CDR1 is SGHNT and CDR2 is YENEEA. Unmatched junction bases numbered 11, after V lost 5 bases and J lost 4 bases. The CDR3 DNA reads TGTGCCAGCAGCCCCCTGTCAACTAGCGCGTACGAGCAGTACTTC. Its translation: CASSPLSTSAYEQYF. Full variable domain (remainder filled in from reference TRBV11-3 and TRBJ2-7): EAGVVQSPRYKIIEKKQPVAFWCNPISGHNTLYWYLQNLGQGPELLIRYENEEAVDDSQLPKDRFSAERLKGVDSTLKIQPAELGDSAVYLCASSPLSTSAYEQYFGPGTRLTVT.

CDR3 residues: CASSTGQGETQYF. The CDR3, as DNA: TGTGCCAGCAGCACGGGACAGGGGGAGACCCAGTACTTC. The V and J genes are TRBV5-4 and TRBJ2-5, with 10 bases aligning to TRBD1. The CDR3 is made up of 13 amino acids. CDR1 and CDR2 (germline): SGHNT, YYREEE (reference sequence). The V and J ends lost 4 bases and 5 bases, in that order; junction bases with no gene match: 2.

This chain joins TRBV10-3 and TRBJ2-3, with 7 nucleotides matching TRBD2. Per the germline V gene, CDR1 is ENHRY and CDR2 is SYGVKD. The J segment lost 0 bases and the V segment lost 10 bases, leaving 4 bases of the junction unmatched. The length of the CDR3 is 13 residues. The CDR3 coding sequence is TGTGCCACAAGCGGGGCTAGCACAGATACGCAGTATTTT. This gives the protein CATSGASTDTQYF.

This sequence joins TRBV4-1 and TRBJ1-1; 7 nucleotides line up with TRBD1. The J segment lost 5 bases and the V segment lost 4 bases, leaving 13 bases of the junction unmatched. From germline, CDR1 is MGHRA and CDR2 YSYEKL. This CDR3 contains 16 residues. The CDR3 DNA reads TGCGCCAGCAGCCTATTTAATAGACAGGGAGAGACTGAAGCTTTCTTT. Its protein is CASSLFNRQGETEAFF.

V gene TRBV7-6 combines with J gene TRBJ2-1; 7 bases agree with TRBD2. The V and J ends lost 5 bases and 9 bases, in that order; junction bases with no gene match: 13. Germline V gives CDR1 SGHVS, CDR2 FNYEAQ. This CDR3 spans 15 amino acids. For the CDR3, the DNA is TGTGCCAGCAGCCGAACAGCGGGGCGTATATCTGAGCAGTTCTTC. Translation: CASSRTAGRISEQFF.

The genes are TRBV2 and TRBJ1-2, with TRBD1 matching 8 bases. Germline V gives CDR1 SNHLY, CDR2 FYNNEI. With V trimmed by 3 bases and J by 0 bases, 9 bases remained unmatched. The CDR3 sequence is 17 residues long. CDR3 DNA sequence: TGTGCCAGCAGTGACCCACCAGACAGGGGTGCTAACTATGGCTACACCTTC. Amino acid sequence: CASSDPPDRGANYGYTF. The entire variable domain, with the rest obtained from reference TRBV2 and TRBJ1-2, is as follows: EPEVTQTPSHQVTQMGQEVILRCVPISNHLYFYWYRQILGQKVEFLVSFYNNEISEKSEIFDDQFSVERPDGSNFTLKIRSTKLEDSAMYFCASSDPPDRGANYGYTFGSGTRLTVV.

This clone is a singleton in its sample. This chain joins TRBV27 and TRBJ2-1, with 7 bases identical to TRBD1. With V trimmed by 3 bases and J by 3 bases, 5 bases remained unmatched. CDR1 and CDR2 from the germline V gene are MNHEY and SMNVEV (reference sequence). This CDR3 region has 15 residues. The DNA of the CDR3 is TGTGCCAGCAGTTTGGGACAGCGGCTCTACAATGAGCAGTTCTTC. It codes for CASSLGQRLYNEQFF.

The V gene is TRBV4-2, the J gene TRBJ2-6; D remains ambiguous. This CDR3 is 16 amino acids long. V shed 2 bases and J shed 1 base, with 9 bases lying between them. The V gene's germline CDR1 is LGHNA and CDR2 YNFKEQ. The CDR3 sequence is CASSQPDSSGANVLTF. CDR3 sequence (DNA): TGTGCCAGCAGCCAACCCGACTCATCTGGGGCCAACGTCCTGACTTTC.